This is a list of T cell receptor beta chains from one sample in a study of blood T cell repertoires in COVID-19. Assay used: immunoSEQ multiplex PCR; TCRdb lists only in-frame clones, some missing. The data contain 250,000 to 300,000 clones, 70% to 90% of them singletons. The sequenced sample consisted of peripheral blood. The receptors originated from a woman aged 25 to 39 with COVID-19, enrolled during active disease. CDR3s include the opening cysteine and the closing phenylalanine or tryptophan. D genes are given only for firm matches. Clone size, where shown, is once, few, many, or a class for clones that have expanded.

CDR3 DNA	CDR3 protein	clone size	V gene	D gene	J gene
TGTGCCAGCAGCCAAAAAACTAGCGGGGGGTGGCAAGAGACCCAGTACTTC	CASSQKTSGGWQETQYF	.	TRBV3-1/TRBV3-2	TRBD2	TRBJ2-5
TGTGCCAGCTCAATTTACGGCACCATATATTTT	CASSIYGTIYF	once	TRBV28	.	TRBJ1-3
TGTGCCAGCAAAAGGACAGCTATGAACACTGAAGCTTTCTTT	CASKRTAMNTEAFF	.	TRBV19	.	TRBJ1-1
TGTGCCAGCAACCTGAGGGGGCGCTACAATGAGCAGTTCTTC	CASNLRGRYNEQFF	.	TRBV6-5	TRBD1	TRBJ2-1
TGTGCCAGCAGTGAATCAGCGCACATTCAGTACTTC	CASSESAHIQYF	.	TRBV25-1	.	TRBJ2-4
TGTGCCAGCAGTTCCCGACAGGGCAGCAATCAGCCCCAGCATTTT	CASSSRQGSNQPQHF	.	TRBV27	TRBD1	TRBJ1-5
TGTGCCAGCTCAACGACAGGGAATCGGATCCTCAATCAGCCCCAGCATTTT	CASSTTGNRILNQPQHF	.	TRBV28	TRBD1	TRBJ1-5
TGTGCCAGCAGCGTACCTCGGGACTACTCCTACGAGCAGTACTTC	CASSVPRDYSYEQYF	.	TRBV28	TRBD2	TRBJ2-7
TGTGCCAGCAGCTTAGTTTATAGCAATCAGCCCCAGCATTTT	CASSLVYSNQPQHF	once	TRBV7-8	.	TRBJ1-5
TGTGCCAGCAGCTTATTTGGAGGGACCGTCTACGAGCAGTACTTC	CASSLFGGTVYEQYF	.	TRBV7-9	.	TRBJ2-7
TGTGCCATCAGTGAAAGGGGGGGGTTTCAGCCCCAGCATTTT	CAISERGGFQPQHF	.	TRBV10-3	.	TRBJ1-5
TGTGCCAGCAGCCCACTTGACAGTTACTACGAGCAGTACTTC	CASSPLDSYYEQYF	.	TRBV27	.	TRBJ2-7
TGTGCCAGCTCAGGACAGGCGACCTACGAGCAGTACTTC	CASSGQATYEQYF	.	TRBV18	TRBD1	TRBJ2-7
TGTGCCAGTACCTCCTGGGGCAGAACCTATGGCTACACCTTC	CASTSWGRTYGYTF	once	TRBV19	.	TRBJ1-2
TGCAGTGCTAGTCGACAGGAGACCAGCGAGACCCAGTACTTC	CSASRQETSETQYF	.	TRBV20-1	.	TRBJ2-5
TGTGCCAGCAGCCCGAACCCTCAGGCCCGGGAGACCCAGTACTTC	CASSPNPQARETQYF	.	TRBV4-2	.	TRBJ2-5
TGTGCCAGCAGCCTTAGCGGGGCCTACAATGAGCAGTTCTTC	CASSLSGAYNEQFF	.	TRBV9	TRBD2	TRBJ2-1
TGTGCCAGCAGCCCCCTCAGGGGAGCCGGGGAGCTGTTTTTT	CASSPLRGAGELFF	.	TRBV11-2	.	TRBJ2-2
TGCGCCAGCAGCTTAATAGGGGGCGATGGCTACACCTTC	CASSLIGGDGYTF	.	TRBV5-1	TRBD1	TRBJ1-2
TGTGCGACTCAGGGGAAGCGACTAACCATAGAAGCTCCGGGCAATGAGCAGTTCTTC	CATQGKRLTIEAPGNEQFF	.	TRBV7-9	.	TRBJ2-1
TGTGCCAGCAGCCAGGGGGCAGGGGCTAATGAAAAACTGTTTTTT	CASSQGAGANEKLFF	.	TRBV7-6	TRBD1	TRBJ1-4
TGTGCCAGCAGCAGGAGGGACAGGGGAATCGAGCAGTACTTC	CASSRRDRGIEQYF	.	TRBV21-1	.	TRBJ2-7
TGTGCCAGCAGTTTATCCAACTCCTATGGCTACACCTTC	CASSLSNSYGYTF	few	TRBV12-3/TRBV12-4	.	TRBJ1-2
TGTGCCAGCAGTTCGCCGGTCGCCTACGAGCAGTACTTC	CASSSPVAYEQYF	.	TRBV6-5	.	TRBJ2-7
TGTGCCAGCACCGTTGGACATAACTCCTACAATGAGCAGTTCTTC	CASTVGHNSYNEQFF	.	TRBV27	.	TRBJ2-1
TGTGCCAGCAGGTTTCCGGGACAGGGTCCCAATGAGCAGTTCTTC	CASRFPGQGPNEQFF	.	TRBV11-2	TRBD1	TRBJ2-1
TGTGCCAGCAGTTTAAAAGCTTTAGGCAGGGGGTTCTCTGAAGCTTTCTTT	CASSLKALGRGFSEAFF	.	TRBV27	TRBD1	TRBJ1-1
TGTGCCAGTAGTATAGCGGGGAACGAGCAGTACTTC	CASSIAGNEQYF	.	TRBV19	.	TRBJ2-7
TGTGCCAGCAGTCCCGGTCAGCGGGGGGGAACAGATACGCAGTATTTT	CASSPGQRGGTDTQYF	.	TRBV6-2/TRBV6-3	TRBD2	TRBJ2-3
TGTGCCAGTAGTTGGACAGGGTCTGGAAACACCATATATTTT	CASSWTGSGNTIYF	once	TRBV19	TRBD1	TRBJ1-3
TGTGCCAGCAGTTTGGGGAGCCGCACAGATACGCAGTATTTT	CASSLGSRTDTQYF	.	TRBV7-9	.	TRBJ2-3
TGCAGCGTCGGACAGGGATCCGAGCAGTACTTC	CSVGQGSEQYF	.	TRBV29-1	TRBD1	TRBJ2-7
TGTGCCAGATTGACGGGGGGCGGTGAGCAGTTCTTC	CARLTGGGEQFF	.	TRBV2	.	TRBJ2-1
TGTGCCAGCCGGGGTGGAGCGGGTTGGACAGATACGCAGTATTTT	CASRGGAGWTDTQYF	.	TRBV3-1/TRBV3-2	.	TRBJ2-3
TGTGCCAGCTCGCTGAATCGAGACAGTAACTATGGCTACACCTTC	CASSLNRDSNYGYTF	.	TRBV18	.	TRBJ1-2
TGTGCCAGCCAGGACAGGGGGCAGTCTGAAGCTTTCTTT	CASQDRGQSEAFF	.	TRBV25-1	TRBD1	TRBJ1-1
TGCGCCAGCAGCTTGGAGAGGACTGAAGCTTTCTTT	CASSLERTEAFF	.	TRBV5-1	.	TRBJ1-1
TGCGCCAGCCCCGAGGGGGAGCTAGCGGGGGCCGTCTCCTACGAGCAGTACTTC	CASPEGELAGAVSYEQYF	.	TRBV10-1	TRBD2	TRBJ2-7
TGTGCCAGCAGTGAGTCCACTCCACCTTCGGATACGCAGTATTTT	CASSESTPPSDTQYF	.	TRBV6-1	.	TRBJ2-3
TGTGCCAGCAGCTTTCGGGTAGCCTCGGAAGAGCAGTACTTC	CASSFRVASEEQYF	.	TRBV5-4	.	TRBJ2-7